The T cell receptor (beta chain) described here comes from a study of blood T cell repertoires in COVID-19. In the study overall: PBMCs, B-cell-depleted T cells, or T cells provided the cDNA or gDNA that made up the material.

Individuals drawn from 24 US areas were roughly 18 to 100 years old. This clone was counted once. The repertoire was sequenced with immunoSEQ multiplex PCR; TCRdb's copy has only in-frame clones and lacks some. In the table there are approximately 220,000 clones, more than 75% of which are singletons. CDR3 length equals 16 residues. V was clipped by 2 bases and J by 1 base; unmatched bases: 4. Per the germline V gene, CDR1 is LNHDA and CDR2 is SQIVND (reference sequence). Input material: PBMCs or T cells enriched from blood (not recorded which). The rearrangement joins TRBV19 to TRBJ2-3, with 9 bases matching TRBD2. This TCR was recovered from a woman aged 35 to 49 with acute COVID-19. DNA for the CDR3: TGTGCCAGTAGTATATCGCGGGGGGGCCGCACAGATACGCAGTATTTT. Its protein product is CASSISRGGRTDTQYF.